Detailed here is one T cell receptor (beta chain). The sample comes from a study of blood T cell repertoires in COVID-19. Study as a whole: The samples span acute and convalescent COVID-19 from the United States, Italy and Spain. T cells, B-cell-depleted T cells, or PBMCs supplied cDNA or gDNA.

V lost 3 bases and J lost 2; bases outside the gene matches: 4. Per germline, CDR1 SGDLS and CDR2 YYNGEE. The CDR3 sequence is 14 residues long. As processed by the authors: Amplification with reference gene primers provided the estimates of nucleated cell counts. Method: immunoSEQ multiplex PCR; TCRdb's copy keeps in-frame clones and lacks some. The DNA was the basis for D and trimming; V, J and clone size are from that table. The table includes around 180,000 clones, around 72% detected once. Material: peripheral blood. The chain couples TRBV9 to TRBJ2-5, with 7 nucleotides matching TRBD1. The clonotype comes from a woman of 80 years or more with acute or convalescent COVID-19. The CDR3 loop is CASSAGTVQETQYF. CDR3 coding DNA: TGTGCCAGCAGCGCCGGGACAGTACAAGAGACCCAGTACTTC.